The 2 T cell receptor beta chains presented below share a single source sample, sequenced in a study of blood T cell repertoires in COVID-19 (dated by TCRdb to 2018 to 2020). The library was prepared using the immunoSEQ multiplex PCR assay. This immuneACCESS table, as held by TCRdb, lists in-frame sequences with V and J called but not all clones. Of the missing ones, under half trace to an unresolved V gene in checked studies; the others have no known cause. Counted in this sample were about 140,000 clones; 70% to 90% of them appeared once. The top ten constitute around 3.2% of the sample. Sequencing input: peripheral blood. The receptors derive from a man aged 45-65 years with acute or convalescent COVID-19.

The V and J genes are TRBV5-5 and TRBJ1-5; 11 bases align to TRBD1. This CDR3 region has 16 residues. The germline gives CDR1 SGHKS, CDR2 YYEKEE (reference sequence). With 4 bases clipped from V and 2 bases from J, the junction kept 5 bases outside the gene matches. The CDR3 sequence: CASSSGQGAGNQPQHF. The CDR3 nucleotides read TGTGCCAGCAGCAGTGGACAGGGGGCGGGCAATCAGCCCCAGCATTTT.

CDR3 nucleotides: TGTGCCAGCAGCGACAGGGATAGCTCCTACGAGCAGTACTTC. Translating it yields CASSDRDSSYEQYF. The rearrangement joins TRBV6-5 to TRBJ2-7; 7 bases match TRBD1. This CDR3 contains 14 residues. Germline CDR1 MNHEY, CDR2 SVGAGI. V was pared by 6 bases and J by 0 bases, with 5 bases of the junction left unmatched.